This TCR beta chain was sequenced for a study of T cells after yellow fever vaccination. Whole-study context: Preparation of fractions with low cell numbers was performed using SMART-Seq v4 Ultra Low Input. Study results and limitations: Clones that expanded after primary vaccination mostly reappeared after the booster (96% CD4, roughly 87% CD8). Highly abundant clonotypes carried over from the bulk population could end up in FACS-sorted repertoires as contaminants.

This clonotype was counted at least ten times. The antigen is not known. They built TCR cDNA with 5'RACE template switching, a step that put in a universal primer site and UMIs. TCRdb reprocessed the 5' RACE reads with MiXCR, giving one entry per CDR3 protein. Among 150,000 or so distinct CDR3 sequences listed, 6.6% were seen once. The source is a man aged 30 to 45 who received the YFV17D yellow fever vaccine. The input for sequencing was CD4+ T cells sorted from PBMCs, taken 10 days after the yellow fever booster vaccination.

CDR3 DNA sequence: TGTGCCAGCAGTTTTACTACTAGCGGGAGTGGTCAAGATACGCAGTATTTT. Translated: CASSFTTSGSGQDTQYF. The chain combines TRBV7-2 with TRBJ2-3; 11 bases fit TRBD2. There are 17 residues in the CDR3. The J segment lost 5 bases and the V segment lost 6 bases, leaving 13 bases of the junction unmatched. CDR1 and CDR2 (germline): SGHTA, FQGNSA.